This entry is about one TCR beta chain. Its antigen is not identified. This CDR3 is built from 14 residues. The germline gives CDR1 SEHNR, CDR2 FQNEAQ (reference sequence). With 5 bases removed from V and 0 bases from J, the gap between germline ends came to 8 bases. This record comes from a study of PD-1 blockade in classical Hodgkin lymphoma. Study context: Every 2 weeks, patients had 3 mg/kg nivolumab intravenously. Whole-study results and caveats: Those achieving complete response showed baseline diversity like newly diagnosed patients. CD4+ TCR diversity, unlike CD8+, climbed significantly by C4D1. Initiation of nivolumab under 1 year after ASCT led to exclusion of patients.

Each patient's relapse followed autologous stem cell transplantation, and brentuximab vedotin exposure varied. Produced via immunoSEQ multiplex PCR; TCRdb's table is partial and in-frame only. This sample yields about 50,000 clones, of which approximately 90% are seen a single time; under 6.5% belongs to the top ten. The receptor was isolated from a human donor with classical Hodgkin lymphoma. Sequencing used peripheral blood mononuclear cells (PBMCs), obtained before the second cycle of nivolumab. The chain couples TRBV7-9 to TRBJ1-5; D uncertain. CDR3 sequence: CASSKLGSNQPQHF. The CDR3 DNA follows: TGTGCCAGCAGCAAGCTGGGTAGCAATCAGCCCCAGCATTTT.